This T cell receptor (beta chain) appears in the sequencing data of a study of tumor and adjacent non-tumor tissue in lung cancer. For this clonotype: Sequence at one end of the junction differs from germline and may be a read error.

This sample's RNA came from whole unsorted tissue. More than 3 cm separated this lung sample from the edge of the tumor. A modified ARM-PCR protocol with three rounds of nested PCR amplified TCRbeta. TCRdb ran MiXCR on the multiplex PCR reads and lists one entry per CDR3 protein. The sample records roughly 120,000 distinct CDR3 sequences, 62% being singletons. This CDR3 spans 19 amino acids. The germline V gene encodes CDR1 LGHNA and CDR2 YNFKEQ. Input material: distant non-tumor lung tissue. This TCR was sampled from a man aged 55 to 70 with non-small cell lung cancer. The chain recombines TRBV4-2 with TRBJ2-4; 7 nucleotides match TRBD2. Here the CDR3 reads CVSRQAQASGSLAKNIQYF. The CDR3 DNA sequence: TGTGTCAGCAGACAAGCACAGGCTAGCGGATCGTTAGCCAAAAACATTCAGTACTTC.